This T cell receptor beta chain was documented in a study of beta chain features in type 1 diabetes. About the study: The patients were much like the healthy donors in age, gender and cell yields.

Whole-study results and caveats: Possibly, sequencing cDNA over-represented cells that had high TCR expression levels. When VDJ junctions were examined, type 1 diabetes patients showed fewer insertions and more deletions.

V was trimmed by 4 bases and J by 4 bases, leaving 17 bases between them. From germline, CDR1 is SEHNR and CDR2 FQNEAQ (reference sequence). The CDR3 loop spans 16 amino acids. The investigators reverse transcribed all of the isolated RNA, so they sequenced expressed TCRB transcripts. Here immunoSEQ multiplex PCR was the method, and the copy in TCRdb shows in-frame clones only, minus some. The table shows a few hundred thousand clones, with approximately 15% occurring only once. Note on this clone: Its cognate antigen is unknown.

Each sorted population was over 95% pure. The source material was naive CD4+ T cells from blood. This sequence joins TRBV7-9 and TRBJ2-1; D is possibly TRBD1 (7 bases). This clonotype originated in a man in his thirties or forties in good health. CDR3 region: CASSSNQGGPYNEQFF. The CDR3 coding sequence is TGTGCCAGCAGCTCCAATCAGGGGGGCCCATACAATGAGCAGTTCTTC.